This is a list of T cell receptor beta chains from one sample in a study of T-cell reconstitution after alpha-beta-depleted transplantation in children. TCRdb re-derived calls from the PCR reads in MiXCR, one entry per CDR3 protein. This sample yields around 240,000 distinct CDR3 sequences, of which about 9.6% are seen a single time; roughly 5.1% belongs to the top ten. The source was PBMCs from the stem cell graft donor, collected from the stem cell graft. The receptor set was obtained from a human donor who donated a stem cell graft to a child with SCID. CDR3s include the opening cysteine and the closing phenylalanine or tryptophan. The order of the fields is clone size, D gene, J gene, V gene, CDR3 protein, CDR3 DNA. A D gene is named only where the DNA matches it firmly. Not every row has a clone size; where given, it reads once, few, many or a size class.

size: many; D: NA; J: TRBJ2-7; V: TRBV5-1; CDR3: CASSLRTDDYEQYF; DNA: TGCGCCAGCAGCTTGAGGACGGACGACTACGAGCAGTACTTC
size: many; D: NA; J: TRBJ1-3; V: TRBV5-5; CDR3: CASSGAGAASGNTIYF; DNA: TGTGCCAGCAGCGGCGCGGGGGCGGCCTCTGGAAACACCATATATTTT
size: NA; D: NA; J: TRBJ2-6; V: TRBV29-1; CDR3: CSVRQSRLSGANVLTF; DNA: TGCAGCGTCAGACAGTCTAGGTTATCTGGGGCCAACGTCTTGACTTTC
size: many; D: NA; J: TRBJ2-2; V: TRBV3-1; CDR3: CASSPSGDTGELFF; DNA: TGTGCCAGCAGCCCGTCAGGGGACACCGGGGAGCTGTTTTTT
size: NA; D: TRBD2; J: TRBJ2-7; V: TRBV3-1; CDR3: CATTQKLAGGAMTQPYVQYF; DNA: TGTGCCACCACCCAAAAACTAGCGGGGGGCGCGATGACACAGCCATATGTGCAGTACTTC
size: few; D: NA; J: TRBJ2-1; V: TRBV15; CDR3: CATSRPFLGRSNPDEQFF; DNA: TGTGCCACCAGCAGACCCTTCCTTGGGAGGTCGAATCCCGATGAGCAGTTCTTC
size: NA; D: NA; J: TRBJ1-2; V: TRBV28; CDR3: CASSLQGTRRAYTF; DNA: TGTGCCAGCAGTTTGCAGGGAACAAGACGGGCCTACACCTTC
size: NA; D: NA; J: TRBJ2-1; V: TRBV5-6; CDR3: CASSLGFYNEQFF; DNA: TGTGCCAGCAGCTTGGGGTTCTACAATGAGCAGTTCTTC
size: many; D: NA; J: TRBJ1-5; V: TRBV2; CDR3: CASSEVQGRSQPQHF; DNA: TGTGCCAGCAGTGAGGTCCAGGGCCGCAGTCAGCCCCAGCATTTT
size: few; D: NA; J: TRBJ1-2; V: TRBV28; CDR3: CASSFRVVGYTF; DNA: TGTGCCAGCAGTTTTAGGGTGGTTGGCTACACCTTC
size: many; D: NA; J: TRBJ2-7; V: TRBV9; CDR3: CASSRRQDSYEQYF; DNA: TGTGCCAGCAGCAGACGACAGGACTCCTACGAGCAGTACTTC
size: many; D: NA; J: TRBJ2-2; V: TRBV20-1; CDR3: CSARVGGVELFF; DNA: TGCAGTGCTAGAGTAGGGGGAGTAGAGCTGTTTTTT
size: few; D: TRBD2; J: TRBJ2-5; V: TRBV20-1; CDR3: CSARGGGGTQYF; DNA: TGCAGTGCTAGAGGCGGGGGAGGGACCCAGTACTTC
size: many; D: TRBD1; J: TRBJ2-1; V: TRBV6-2/TRBV6-3; CDR3: CASSYLRQGPLFSSSYNEQFF; DNA: TGTGCCAGCAGTTACCTGAGACAGGGGCCCCTATTTTCGAGCTCCTACAATGAGCAGTTCTTC
size: many; D: TRBD1; J: TRBJ2-5; V: TRBV2; CDR3: CASSDLGTAQETQYF; DNA: TGTGCCAGCAGTGATCTCGGGACAGCCCAAGAGACCCAGTACTTC
size: many; D: TRBD1; J: TRBJ1-6; V: TRBV18; CDR3: CASSTPGTGRSPLHF; DNA: TGTGCCAGCTCAACTCCCGGGACAGGGAGGTCACCCCTCCACTTT
size: many; D: NA; J: TRBJ2-3; V: TRBV5-1; CDR3: CASSLVREGTSTDTQYF; DNA: TGCGCCAGCAGCCTTGTCCGAGAAGGGACTAGCACAGATACGCAGTATTTT
size: many; D: TRBD1; J: TRBJ1-4; V: TRBV5-1; CDR3: CASSLDPGQVGFKNEKLFF; DNA: TGCGCCAGCAGCTTGGATCCTGGACAGGTCGGGTTCAAAAATGAAAAACTGTTTTTT
size: many; D: NA; J: TRBJ2-5; V: TRBV25-1; CDR3: CASQGPQETQYF; DNA: TGTGCCAGCCAAGGACCCCAAGAGACCCAGTACTTC
size: many; D: TRBD2; J: TRBJ2-1; V: TRBV5-1; CDR3: CASSLVAGAEGSYNEQFF; DNA: TGCGCCAGCAGCTTGGTAGCGGGGGCCGAGGGCTCCTACAATGAGCAGTTCTTC
size: many; D: NA; J: TRBJ2-3; V: TRBV20-1; CDR3: CSARGLGSEGTDTQYF; DNA: TGCAGTGCTAGAGGGTTGGGTAGCGAGGGCACAGATACGCAGTATTTT
size: NA; D: NA; J: TRBJ2-2; V: TRBV20-1; CDR3: CSARGRWSGTGELFF; DNA: TGCAGTGCTAGGGGCCGGTGGTCGGGCACCGGGGAGCTGTTTTTT
size: many; D: TRBD2; J: TRBJ2-3; V: TRBV10-3; CDR3: CAISEGRLAGATDTQYF; DNA: TGTGCCATCAGTGAGGGGAGACTAGCGGGGGCCACAGATACGCAGTATTTT
size: many; D: NA; J: TRBJ1-6; V: TRBV6-2/TRBV6-3; CDR3: CASMEGYNSPLHF; DNA: TGTGCCAGCATGGAAGGCTATAATTCACCCCTCCACTTT
size: many; D: TRBD2; J: TRBJ2-1; V: TRBV20-1; CDR3: CSARGLAGFEQFF; DNA: TGCAGTGCTAGAGGACTAGCGGGGTTTGAGCAGTTCTTC
size: many; D: NA; J: TRBJ2-3; V: TRBV18; CDR3: CASSAASTDTQYF; DNA: TGTGCCAGCTCAGCCGCTAGCACAGATACGCAGTATTTT
size: NA; D: TRBD1; J: TRBJ1-5; V: TRBV12-3/TRBV12-4; CDR3: CASSLAGTGGEYQPQHF; DNA: TGTGCCAGCAGTCTCGCCGGGACAGGGGGAGAGTATCAGCCCCAGCATTTT
size: many; D: TRBD2; J: TRBJ2-3; V: TRBV5-1; CDR3: CASAGGADTQYF; DNA: TGCGCCAGCGCGGGGGGCGCAGATACGCAGTATTTT
size: NA; D: TRBD2; J: TRBJ2-5; V: TRBV20-1; CDR3: CSATTTSGGKQETQYF; DNA: TGCAGTGCCACCACCACTAGCGGGGGAAAGCAAGAGACCCAGTACTTC
size: many; D: NA; J: TRBJ2-7; V: TRBV20-1; CDR3: CSAREEGHNYEQYF; DNA: TGCAGTGCTAGAGAGGAGGGACACAACTACGAGCAGTACTTC
size: many; D: TRBD2; J: TRBJ2-7; V: TRBV20-1; CDR3: CSAQKTRTGGSVEQYF; DNA: TGCAGTGCCCAAAAGACCCGGACGGGGGGTTCAGTCGAGCAGTACTTC
size: few; D: TRBD1; J: TRBJ1-1; V: TRBV6-5; CDR3: CASSWTGMGTEAFF; DNA: TGTGCCAGCAGTTGGACAGGGATGGGCACTGAAGCTTTCTTT
size: many; D: NA; J: TRBJ1-5; V: TRBV12-3/TRBV12-4; CDR3: CASSQGPGPQHF; DNA: TGTGCCAGCAGTCAGGGCCCTGGGCCCCAGCATTTT
size: many; D: NA; J: TRBJ1-4; V: TRBV20-1; CDR3: CSARDFGEKLFF; DNA: TGCAGTGCTAGAGATTTTGGTGAAAAACTGTTTTTT
size: many; D: TRBD2; J: TRBJ2-3; V: TRBV20-1; CDR3: CSASELAGEGDTQYF; DNA: TGCAGTGCTAGTGAACTAGCGGGAGAGGGAGATACGCAGTATTTT